The 23 T cell receptor beta chains below come from one sample, sequenced in a study of blood T cells in healthy people across ages. A second PCR, run for roughly 6 to 11 cycles, used a sample-barcoded 5' primer plus a J-beta primer mix. TCRdb reanalysed the 5' RACE reads using MiXCR and keeps one entry per CDR3 protein. The sample lists hundreds of thousands of distinct CDR3 sequences, approximately 25% occurring once. These same data were also listed under a study on T cells of mothers and their children.

The sequencing sample was made of blood. The receptors shown here come from a boy aged 10-17 years in good health.

The CDR3 DNA sequence: TGCGCCAGCAGCTCCGCTAATATACTAGCGGGATATGGTGAGCAGTTCTTC. Translating gives CASSSANILAGYGEQFF. The chain carries TRBV5-1 and TRBJ2-1; 10 bases agree with TRBD2. The V gene's germline CDR1 is SGHRS and CDR2 YFSETQ. Germline trimming cut 3 bases from V and 9 bases from J; bases unmatched to any gene: 15. This CDR3 region has 17 residues.

The chain has TRBV14 and TRBJ2-3, with TRBD2 as a possible D gene (5 bases). The germline V gene encodes CDR1 SGHDN and CDR2 FVKESK. Trimming stripped 4 bases from V and 2 bases from J, with 16 bases between. CDR3 length: 16 amino acids. The CDR3 is CASSRSGNVVTDTQYF. The CDR3, as DNA: TGTGCCAGCAGCCGGTCGGGGAATGTAGTCACAGATACGCAGTATTTT.

This clonotype was counted only a few times. The rearrangement joins TRBV9 to TRBJ1-2; D is ambiguous. Between the trimmed V and J ends, which lost 3 bases and 4 bases, there was a span of 10 bases. Germline assignment: CDR1 SGDLS and CDR2 YYNGEE. The CDR3 contains 13 residues. CDR3 amino acids: CASSGSRSYGYTF. CDR3 bases: TGTGCCAGCAGCGGCTCCAGATCCTATGGCTACACCTTC.

This clonotype was detected a few times. This rearrangement joins TRBV2 to TRBJ2-5; 10 nucleotides align to TRBD1. The last part of the DNA fits TRBJ2-7 better; the J call may be wrong. This CDR3 has 15 residues. Per the germline V gene, CDR1 is SNHLY and CDR2 is FYNNEI. The CDR3 DNA sequence: TGTGCCAGCAGTGAAGCAGACAGGGGGCGGAACGAGCAGTACTTC. The encoded protein is CASSEADRGRNEQYF.

In its sample, this clonotype was seen many times. The chain carries TRBV28 and TRBJ1-4; D unresolved. With 7 bases removed from V and 4 bases from J, the gap between germline ends came to 13 bases. CDR3 length equals 14 residues. Germline V gene sequence: CDR1 MDHEN, CDR2 SYDVKM. The CDR3 protein is CASTQGARNEKLFF. In DNA form, the CDR3 reads TGTGCCAGCACCCAAGGAGCTCGTAATGAAAAACTGTTTTTT. Full variable domain (outside the CDR3, taken from reference TRBV28 and TRBJ1-4): DVKVTQSSRYLVKRTGEKVFLECVQDMDHENMFWYRQDPGLGLRLIYFSYDVKMKEKGDIPEGYSVSREKKERFSLILESASTNQTSMYLCASTQGARNEKLFFGSGTQLSVL.

This clonotype occurred once. CDR3 in DNA: TGTGCCACCAGCGGACCAGGGGCTACCGGGGAGCTGTTTTTT. It codes for CATSGPGATGELFF. The V and J genes are TRBV15 and TRBJ2-2; a possible D gene is TRBD1 (6 bases). This CDR3 is 14 amino acids long. The germline gives CDR1 LNHNV, CDR2 YYDKDF (reference sequence). Deletions cut 5 bases from V and 5 bases from J, with 12 bases between.

This clonotype was detected only a few times. The chain employs TRBV5-5 and TRBJ2-1; 12 bases are shared with TRBD1. Matching the DNA end better, TRBJ2-5 makes the J call doubtful. The CDR3 has 17 residues. The germline V gene has CDR1 SGHKS and CDR2 YYEKEE (reference sequence). CDR3 coding DNA: TGTGCCAGCAGCCCGACACCCGGGACAGGGGGCGAAGAGACCCAGTACTTC. This sequence encodes CASSPTPGTGGEETQYF.

This clonotype showed up just a few times. The chain uses TRBV7-9 and TRBJ2-3, with 7 bases matching TRBD2. Germline CDR1 and CDR2: SEHNR and FQNEAQ (reference sequence). The ends lost 8 bases at V and 4 bases at J; junction bases unmatched: 15. CDR3 length: 16 residues. Here the CDR3 DNA reads TGTGCCAGCGATCAGGCTAGCGGAGATCAGGCAGATACGCAGTATTTT. Its translation is CASDQASGDQADTQYF.

The table lists this clonotype with a few counts. Just one base apart from a much larger clone, this may be a read error. The chain recombines TRBV6-5 with TRBJ2-7; tentative D call: TRBD2 (6 bases). The CDR3 has 14 amino acids. Germline assignment: CDR1 MNHEY and CDR2 SVGAGI. V lost 2 bases, J lost 6 bases, and 14 bases lay in between. CDR3 in amino acids: CASSYRRDACEQYF. The CDR3 DNA follows: TGTGCCAGCAGTTACCGGAGGGACGCCTGCGAGCAGTACTTC.

V is TRBV3-1 and J is TRBJ1-2; 10 bases map to TRBD1. The CDR3 totals 14 residues. Per the germline V gene, CDR1 is LGHDT and CDR2 is YNNKEL (reference sequence). V lost 2 bases and J lost 8; bases outside the gene matches: 5. The CDR3 reads CASSQRQGASGYTF. CDR3 nucleotide sequence: TGTGCCAGCAGCCAAAGACAGGGGGCGTCCGGCTACACCTTC.

The chain has TRBV28 and TRBJ1-2; D unresolved. Trimming cost V 6 bases and J 2 bases, with 13 bases left between them. Germline V gives CDR1 MDHEN, CDR2 SYDVKM. The CDR3 spans 14 residues. CDR3 loop: CASRQPQLNYGYTF. The CDR3 DNA follows: TGTGCCAGCAGACAGCCCCAACTAAACTATGGCTACACCTTC.

This clonotype was recorded only once. This chain uses TRBV7-2 with TRBJ2-7; D possibly matches TRBD1 or TRBD2 (5 bases each). The V end was cut by 6 bases, the J end by 4 bases, with 19 bases between. Per the germline V gene, CDR1 is SGHTA and CDR2 is FQGNSA. The CDR3 length is 15 residues. The CDR3 DNA reads TGTGCCAGCAGGGATTTGGGACCCGAGGCATACGAGCAGTACTTC. Translation: CASRDLGPEAYEQYF. Full variable domain (outside the CDR3, taken from reference TRBV7-2 and TRBJ2-7): GAGVSQSPSNKVTEKGKDVELRCDPISGHTALYWYRQSLGQGLEFLIYFQGNSAPDKSGLPSDRFSAERTGGSVSTLTIQRTQQEDSAVYLCASRDLGPEAYEQYFGPGTRLTVT.

The V call is TRBV2, the J call TRBJ2-1; TRBD2 is a possible D gene (6 bases). The end of the DNA aligns better with TRBJ2-5, so the J call may be wrong. CDR1 and CDR2 from the germline V gene are SNHLY and FYNNEI. This CDR3 region has 14 residues. In nucleotides, the CDR3 is TGTGCCAGCAGTAGGGACTCACCAAAGGAGACCCAGTACTTC. It specifies CASSRDSPKETQYF.

The chain uses TRBV4-1 and TRBJ2-1; 7 nucleotides match TRBD1. CDR3 length: 15 residues. V lost 2 bases and J lost 1; bases outside the gene matches: 2. Germline lookup yields CDR1 MGHRA and CDR2 YSYEKL. CDR3 amino acids: CASSQQGVSYNEQFF. CDR3 DNA sequence: TGCGCCAGCAGCCAACAGGGGGTTTCCTACAATGAGCAGTTCTTC.

This clonotype was seen ten or more times. The J gene is TRBJ2-5, the V gene TRBV7-8, with 9 bases fitting TRBD2. This CDR3 is 13 amino acids long. V trimming: 4 bases; J trimming: 5 bases; junction bases outside the gene matches: 2. Per germline, CDR1 SGHVS and CDR2 FQNEAQ. CDR3 sequence reads: CASSYGLAETQYF. The CDR3 DNA follows: TGTGCCAGCAGCTACGGACTAGCGGAGACCCAGTACTTC.

CDR3 nucleotides: TGTGCCAGCAGTCCCCGGACAGGATTAGGGAGCAGCTCTGGAAACACCATATATTTT. The encoded protein is CASSPRTGLGSSSGNTIYF. This chain joins TRBV27 and TRBJ1-3, with 7 bases matching TRBD1. V gave up 5 bases and J gave up 0 bases; unmatched junction bases: 16. The CDR3 runs 19 residues. The germline V gene has CDR1 MNHEY and CDR2 SMNVEV (reference sequence).

V gene TRBV28 combines with J gene TRBJ2-5, with D unresolved. The DNA end is more similar to TRBJ2-1, so the J call may be wrong. CDR1 is MDHEN, CDR2 SYDVKM, per germline. The CDR3 extends over 13 amino acids. As DNA, the CDR3 is TGTGCCAGCAGTCCCCGGAATAGCAATGAGCAGTTCTTC. This sequence encodes CASSPRNSNEQFF.

The J gene is TRBJ2-5, the V gene TRBV20-1; D is perhaps TRBD2 (6 bases). With the DNA end fitting TRBJ2-7 better, the J assignment may be wrong. Germline CDR1 reads DFQATT; CDR2 reads SNEGSKA (reference sequence). The CDR3 has 15 residues. CDR3 sequence: CSARDKVSGVGEQYF. Written as DNA, the CDR3 is TGCAGTGCTAGAGATAAGGTGTCGGGAGTCGGCGAGCAGTACTTC.

This clonotype showed up many times. V gene TRBV20-1 combines with J gene TRBJ2-7, with TRBD2 matching over 7 bases. CDR3 size: 15 residues. Germline V gives CDR1 DFQATT, CDR2 SNEGSKA (reference sequence). V lost 5 bases and J lost 0; bases outside the gene matches: 10. This chain's CDR3 is CSAPSRTRGSYEQYF. CDR3 nucleotides: TGCAGTGCTCCTTCCAGGACTAGGGGCTCCTACGAGCAGTACTTC.

In the case of this clonotype: Germline is not matched at one junction end, which may reflect a read error. The chain links TRBV7-2 to TRBJ1-6; TRBD1 matches 8 bases. The CDR3 runs to 16 residues. CDR1 is SGHTA and CDR2 is FQGNSA in the germline V gene. The CDR3 DNA is TGTGCCGGCAGCTTAGCTGCCAGGGGGCTTATTTCACCCCTCCACTTT. Its translation: CAGSLAARGLISPLHF.

This clonotype was counted a few times. This chain uses TRBV11-2 with TRBJ1-1; perhaps TRBD1 as D (5 bases). The germline V and J ends were trimmed by 5 bases and 1 base, with 20 bases remaining between them. CDR1 and CDR2 from the germline V gene are SGHAT and FQNNGV. This CDR3 region has 17 residues. The CDR3 protein is CASSPIRVRGENTEAFF. Written as DNA, the CDR3 is TGTGCCAGCAGCCCAATTCGGGTCCGGGGGGAGAACACTGAAGCTTTCTTT.

This clonotype was seen more than once but under ten times. V usage is TRBV9 and J usage is TRBJ1-2; D ambiguous. Germline assignment: CDR1 SGDLS and CDR2 YYNGEE. The CDR3 has 16 residues. Between the trimmed V and J ends, which lost 4 bases and 8 bases, there was a span of 24 bases. CDR3 protein: CASSTPLGSGPTGYTF. CDR3 DNA sequence: TGTGCCAGCAGCACCCCACTCGGAAGTGGCCCAACGGGCTACACCTTC.

This clonotype was seen more than once but under ten times. The chain employs TRBV7-9 and TRBJ2-7; D call uncertain. This CDR3 has 13 residues. The germline V gene encodes CDR1 SEHNR and CDR2 FQNEAQ (reference sequence). V lost 5 bases and J lost 2, with 10 bases in between. The CDR3 DNA reads as TGTGCCAGCAGCCCGATAACAGCCTACGAGCAGTACTTC. Its protein product is CASSPITAYEQYF.